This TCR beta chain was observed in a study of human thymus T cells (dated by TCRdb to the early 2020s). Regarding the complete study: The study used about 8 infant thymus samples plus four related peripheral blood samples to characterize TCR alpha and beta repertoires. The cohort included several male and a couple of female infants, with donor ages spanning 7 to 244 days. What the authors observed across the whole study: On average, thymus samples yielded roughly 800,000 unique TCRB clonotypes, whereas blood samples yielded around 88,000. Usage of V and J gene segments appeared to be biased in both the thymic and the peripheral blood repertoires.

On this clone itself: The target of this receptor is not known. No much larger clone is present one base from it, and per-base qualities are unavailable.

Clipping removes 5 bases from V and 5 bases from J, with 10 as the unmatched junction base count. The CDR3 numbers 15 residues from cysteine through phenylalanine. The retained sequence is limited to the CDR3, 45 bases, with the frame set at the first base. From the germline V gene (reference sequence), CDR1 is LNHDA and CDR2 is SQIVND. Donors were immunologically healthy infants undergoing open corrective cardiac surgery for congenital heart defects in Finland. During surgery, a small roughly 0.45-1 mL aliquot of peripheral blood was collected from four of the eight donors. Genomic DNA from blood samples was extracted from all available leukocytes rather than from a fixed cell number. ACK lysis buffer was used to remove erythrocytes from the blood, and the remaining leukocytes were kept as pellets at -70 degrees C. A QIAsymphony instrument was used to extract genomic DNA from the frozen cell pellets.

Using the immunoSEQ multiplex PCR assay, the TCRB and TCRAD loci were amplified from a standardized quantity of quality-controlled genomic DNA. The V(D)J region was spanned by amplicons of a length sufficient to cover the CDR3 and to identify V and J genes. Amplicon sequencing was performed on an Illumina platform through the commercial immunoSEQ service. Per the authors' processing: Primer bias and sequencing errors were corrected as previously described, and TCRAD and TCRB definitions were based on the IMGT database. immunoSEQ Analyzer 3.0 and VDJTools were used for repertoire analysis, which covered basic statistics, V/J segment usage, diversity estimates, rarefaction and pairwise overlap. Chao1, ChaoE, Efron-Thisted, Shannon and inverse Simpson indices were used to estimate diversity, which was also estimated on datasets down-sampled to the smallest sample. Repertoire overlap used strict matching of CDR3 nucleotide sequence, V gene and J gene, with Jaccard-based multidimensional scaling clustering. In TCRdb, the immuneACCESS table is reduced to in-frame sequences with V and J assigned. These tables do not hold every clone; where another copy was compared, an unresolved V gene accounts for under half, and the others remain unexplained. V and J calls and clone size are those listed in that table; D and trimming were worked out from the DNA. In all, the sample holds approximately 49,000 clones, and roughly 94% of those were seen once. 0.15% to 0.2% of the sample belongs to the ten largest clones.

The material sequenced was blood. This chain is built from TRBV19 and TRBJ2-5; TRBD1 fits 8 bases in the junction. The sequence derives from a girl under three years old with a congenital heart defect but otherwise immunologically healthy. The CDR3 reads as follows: CASSSWAGGPETQYF. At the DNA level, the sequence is TGTGCCAGTAGTTCCTGGGCAGGGGGCCCCGAGACCCAGTACTTC.